A single T cell receptor (beta chain) is shown here with its context. Germline V lookup: CDR1 SGHVS, CDR2 FNYEAQ. The junction had 12 bases not matched to a gene; V was cut back by 3 bases and J by 10 bases. The CDR3 extends over 15 amino acids. The data belong to a study of blood T cell repertoires in COVID-19. On the study more broadly: Acute-phase and convalescent COVID-19 samples originated in the United States, Italy and Spain. The cDNA or gDNA used as material had been derived from T cells, B-cell-depleted T cells, or PBMCs.

In the authors' workflow: Reference gene primer amplification in the assay estimated nucleated cell counts. TCRdb's table, derived via immunoSEQ multiplex PCR, lists solely in-frame clones and lacks some. V, J and clone size derive from that table, while D and trimming were established from the DNA sequence. The sample yields 300,000 or so clones, 80% to 90% seen once. The rearrangement uses TRBV7-6 and TRBJ2-1; 7 bases fit TRBD2. The sample comprised peripheral blood. This clonotype originated in a woman between 50 and 59 years old with acute or convalescent COVID-19. The CDR3 loop is CASSLGPGRDYEQFF. The CDR3 DNA follows: TGTGCCAGCAGCTTGGGTCCGGGGCGGGACTACGAGCAGTTCTTC.